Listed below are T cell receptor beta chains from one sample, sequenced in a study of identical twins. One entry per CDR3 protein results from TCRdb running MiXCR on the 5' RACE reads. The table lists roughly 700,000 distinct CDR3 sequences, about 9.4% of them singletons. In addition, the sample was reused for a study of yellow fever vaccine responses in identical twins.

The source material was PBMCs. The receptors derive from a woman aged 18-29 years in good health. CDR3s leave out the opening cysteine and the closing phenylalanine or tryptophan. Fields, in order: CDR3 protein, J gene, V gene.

CDR3: ASQPGQGFGYT; J: TRBJ1-2; V: TRBV27
CDR3: ASSQPTGLVNTGELF; J: TRBJ2-2; V: TRBV3-1
CDR3: ASSFTSSYEQY; J: TRBJ2-7; V: TRBV7-6
CDR3: ASSPRQGGLSQH; J: TRBJ1-5; V: TRBV6-1
CDR3: ASSYSAGGYGYT; J: TRBJ1-2; V: TRBV6-5
CDR3: AISEGGGIGTQY; J: TRBJ2-3; V: TRBV10-3
CDR3: ASSELGGYGYT; J: TRBJ1-2; V: TRBV25-1
CDR3: SSRWGEETQY; J: TRBJ2-5; V: TRBV29-1
CDR3: ATKGGGGPGEQF; J: TRBJ2-1; V: TRBV24-1
CDR3: ASSPKREPAHEQF; J: TRBJ2-1; V: TRBV14
CDR3: ASSTIGGGANEQF; J: TRBJ2-1; V: TRBV19
CDR3: ASSQLAGGQSEQF; J: TRBJ2-1; V: TRBV2
CDR3: ASSLAEQYPYEQY; J: TRBJ2-7; V: TRBV7-9
CDR3: ASSLATGAGANVLT; J: TRBJ2-6; V: TRBV7-2
CDR3: ATSRDGQGVYEQY; J: TRBJ2-7; V: TRBV15
CDR3: SARLGPETQY; J: TRBJ2-5; V: TRBV20-1